This T cell receptor beta chain was recorded in a study of human T cells and chemical hapten exposure. In the study overall: Per-sample variation in TCR yield stemmed mainly from small pooled library volume differences.

During construction of the library, unique molecular identifiers were attached to individual cDNA molecules for quantitative, reproducible TCR counting. Per the authors' pipeline: Counting gave a median of 95,638 TCRs per sample, with values ranging from roughly 23,224 to 700,000. TCRdb passed the 5' RACE reads through MiXCR, listing each CDR3 protein once. V and J calls and clone size were set by TCRdb, not the authors. Of under 150,000 distinct CDR3 sequences listed, around 20% are singletons. Study-level findings and limits: There was no change with DPC sensitization in TCRs above 1 in 1000 frequency.

Unfractionated whole blood yielded total RNA. Details on this clonotype: Its specificity is not known.

Germline CDR1 DFQATT, CDR2 SNEGSKA (reference sequence). The CDR3 length is 13 residues. V was clipped by 7 bases and J by 4 bases, with 14 bases between them. The chain links TRBV20-1 to TRBJ1-5; maybe TRBD1 (5 bases). The sequence was obtained from a human donor in good health. CDR3 nucleotide sequence: TGCAGTGGAGCGCAGGGATCAAATCAGCCCCAGCATTTT. Translated: CSGAQGSNQPQHF.